These 23 T cell receptor beta chains share one sample of origin, sequenced in a study of CD8+ T cells in alopecia areata. RNA was isolated and reverse transcribed to cDNA, the sequencing template. Here immunoSEQ multiplex PCR was the method, and the copy in TCRdb shows in-frame clones only, minus some. This table has over 85,000 clones, 50% to 75% appearing once. As for treatment: oral pan-JAK inhibitor, 5-10 mg twice daily. The sample here was CD8+ T cells sorted from blood, taken at week 4, from a patient treated with tofacitinib. These receptors originate from a human donor with alopecia areata.

This clone is classed as medium-sized (0.01 to 0.1%). The chain recombines TRBV7-2 with TRBJ1-2; D uncertain. Trimming shortened V by 0 bases and J by 4 bases, and 6 bases separated the two germline ends. Germline V CDR1 and CDR2: SGHTA, FQGNSA. CDR3 length: 13 amino acids. In DNA form, the CDR3 reads TGTGCCAGCAGCTTAGCCGGGGTCTATGGCTACACCTTC. Amino acid sequence: CASSLAGVYGYTF.

This clone turned up a few times. This chain links TRBV7-6 with TRBJ1-1; D may be TRBD1 (5 bases). Germline V gene lookup returns CDR1 SGHVS and CDR2 FNYEAQ. Trimming stripped 6 bases from V and 1 base from J, with 9 bases between. The CDR3 loop spans 13 amino acids. In nucleotides, the CDR3 is TGTGCCAGCAGTGGAGGGACGAACACTGAAGCTTTCTTT. As protein: CASSGGTNTEAFF. Full variable domain (remainder filled in from reference TRBV7-6 and TRBJ1-1): GAGVSQSPRYKVTKRGQDVALRCDPISGHVSLYWYRQALGQGPEFLTYFNYEAQQDKSGLPNDRFSAERPEGSISTLTIQRTEQRDSAMYRCASSGGTNTEAFFGQGTRLTVV.

This clone was recorded at least ten times. The V and J genes are TRBV4-1 and TRBJ2-1; 10 positions agree with TRBD2. Germline assignment: CDR1 MGHRA and CDR2 YSYEKL. Trimming took 0 bases from V and 7 from J; bases not matched to a gene: 9. CDR3 size: 17 residues. The CDR3 nucleotides are TGCGCCAGCAGCCAAGAATCATCTAGCGGGAGAATGAATGAGCAGTTCTTC. It encodes CASSQESSSGRMNEQFF.

The table lists this clone with a count of one. V is TRBV2 and J is TRBJ2-7; D gene ambiguous. The CDR3 length is 12 residues. Trimming left V 4 bases short and J 0 bases short, with 4 bases between. CDR1 SNHLY and CDR2 FYNNEI come from the germline V gene. The CDR3 nucleotides are TGTGCCAGCAGTGCCAACTCCTACGAGCAGTACTTC. It translates to CASSANSYEQYF.

The V and J genes are TRBV27 and TRBJ1-5; D may be TRBD1 (6 bases). Germline-derived CDR1 and CDR2 are MNHEY and SMNVEV (reference sequence). The CDR3 sequence is 18 residues long. The V gene lost 6 bases and the J gene lost 2 bases, with 23 bases spanning the gap. The CDR3 loop is CASSPAYRVPVGNQPQHF. The DNA of the CDR3 is TGTGCCAGCAGCCCAGCGTACAGGGTTCCGGTGGGCAATCAGCCCCAGCATTTT.

This chain links TRBV28 with TRBJ2-3; 7 bases align to TRBD2. The junction had 7 bases not matched to a gene; V was cut back by 6 bases and J by 4 bases. Germline-derived CDR1 and CDR2 are MDHEN and SYDVKM. CDR3 length: 14 residues. For the CDR3, the DNA is TGTGCCAGCAGCCATCGGACTAGATCAGATACGCAGTATTTT. This gives the protein CASSHRTRSDTQYF.

The CDR3 region is CASSFLLQGNTEAFF. Here the CDR3 DNA reads TGTGCCAGCAGCTTCCTCCTACAGGGTAATACTGAAGCTTTCTTT. V usage is TRBV2 and J usage is TRBJ1-1; tentative D call: TRBD1 (6 bases). Trimming removed 6 bases from V and 5 bases from J, with 19 bases in between. The CDR3 loop spans 15 amino acids. Germline assignment: CDR1 SNHLY and CDR2 FYNNEI.

This clone was seen more than once but under ten times. The gene calls are TRBV7-2 and TRBJ2-2; D is unresolved. CDR1 and CDR2 from the germline V gene are SGHTA and FQGNSA. CDR3 length: 16 amino acids. Trimming took 5 bases from V and 4 from J, leaving 17 bases between them. DNA for the CDR3: TGTGCCAGCAGCCAAGGTCCTGGTCCCTTCACCGGGGAGCTGTTTTTT. It specifies CASSQGPGPFTGELFF.

The chain uses TRBV30 and TRBJ2-2; D is undetermined. CDR1 and CDR2 from the germline V gene are GTSNPN and SVGIG (reference sequence). Trimming left V 2 bases short and J 1 base short, with 11 bases between. There are 15 residues in the CDR3. DNA for the CDR3: TGTGCCTGGAGTACCTACCGACAGAACACCGGGGAGCTGTTTTTT. Protein: CAWSTYRQNTGELFF.

This clone has just a few counts. The chain combines TRBV5-1 with TRBJ2-2, with 8 nucleotides matching TRBD1. Germline-derived CDR1 and CDR2 are SGHRS and YFSETQ. Unmatched junction bases numbered 7, after V lost 4 bases and J lost 5 bases. The CDR3 extends over 15 amino acids. DNA of the CDR3: TGCGCCAGCAGCACCGGACAGGGTTGGACCGGGGAGCTGTTTTTT. Its protein product is CASSTGQGWTGELFF.

This clone appeared a few times. The chain joins TRBV7-3 to TRBJ1-1, with D perhaps matching TRBD1 (6 bases). CDR3 length equals 16 residues. Germline assignment: CDR1 SGHTA and CDR2 FQGTGA. With 2 bases removed from V and 4 bases from J, the gap between germline ends came to 17 bases. The CDR3 here is CASSLHHRVEGTEAFF. The CDR3 coding sequence is TGTGCCAGCAGCTTACACCACAGGGTTGAGGGCACTGAAGCTTTCTTT. Looking up the rest from reference TRBV7-3 and TRBJ1-1 gives the full variable domain: GAGVSQTPSNKVTEKGKYVELRCDPISGHTALYWYRQSLGQGPEFLIYFQGTGAADDSGLPNDRFFAVRPEGSVSTLKIQRTERGDSAVYLCASSLHHRVEGTEAFFGQGTRLTVV.

V gene TRBV7-2 combines with J gene TRBJ2-5, with D tentatively TRBD2 (7 bases). The V and J ends lost 7 bases and 6 bases respectively, with 15 bases between them. Germline V gives CDR1 SGHTA, CDR2 FQGNSA. The CDR3 totals 13 residues. The CDR3 loop is CASTAVGGQTQYF. The CDR3 DNA sequence: TGTGCCAGCACCGCCGTGGGGGGGCAGACCCAGTACTTC.

This clone was detected only a few times. The CDR3, as DNA: TGCGCCAGCAGCCAAGAGGGACTAGCGGATACTTACGAGCAGTACTTC. Protein product: CASSQEGLADTYEQYF. The gene calls are TRBV4-1 and TRBJ2-7; TRBD2 matches 11 bases. With V trimmed by 0 bases and J by 4 bases, 5 bases remained unmatched. The CDR3 extends over 16 amino acids. Germline V gives CDR1 MGHRA, CDR2 YSYEKL.

A few counts support this clone. This CDR3 reads CASSQEQGGTGELFF. The CDR3 DNA follows: TGTGCCAGCAGCCAAGAACAGGGAGGGACCGGGGAGCTGTTTTTT. The chain uses TRBV7-9 and TRBJ2-2, with D perhaps matching TRBD2 (7 bases). V was trimmed by 5 bases and J by 5 bases, leaving 15 bases between them. This CDR3 contains 15 residues. The germline CDR1 and CDR2 sequences are SEHNR and FQNEAQ (reference sequence).

This clone has more than one count but fewer than ten. The CDR3 DNA sequence: TGTGCCAGCCTAAAGGCCTACAATGAGCAGTTCTTC. Amino acid sequence: CASLKAYNEQFF. This rearrangement joins TRBV7-9 to TRBJ2-1, with D unclear. Germline assignment: CDR1 SEHNR and CDR2 FQNEAQ (reference sequence). The CDR3 has 12 amino acids. V gave up 8 bases and J gave up 2 bases, with 7 bases separating them.

J is TRBJ2-3 and V is TRBV7-9; 12 nucleotides line up with TRBD2. This CDR3 has 19 residues. Germline V gene sequence: CDR1 SEHNR, CDR2 FQNEAQ (reference sequence). The ends lost 6 bases at V and 4 bases at J; junction bases unmatched: 17. CDR3: CASRPATPDSSGRADTQYF. The CDR3 DNA follows: TGTGCCAGCAGACCAGCCACTCCCGATTCTAGCGGGAGGGCAGATACGCAGTATTTT. Looking up the rest from reference TRBV7-9 and TRBJ2-3 gives the full variable domain: DTGVSQNPRHKITKRGQNVTFRCDPISEHNRLYWYRQTLGQGPEFLTYFQNEAQLEKSRLLSDRFSAERPKGSFSTLEIQRTEQGDSAMYLCASRPATPDSSGRADTQYFGPGTRLTVL.

This rearrangement joins TRBV5-1 to TRBJ2-7; 9 nucleotides match TRBD1. The CDR3 covers 15 residues. Germline V gives CDR1 SGHRS, CDR2 YFSETQ. V dropped 2 bases and J dropped 5; count of bases not matched to a gene: 8. CDR3 residues: CASSLLGQGGDEQYF. The CDR3, as DNA: TGCGCCAGCAGCTTATTGGGACAGGGCGGGGACGAGCAGTACTTC.

Only a few counts were recorded for this clone. This chain links TRBV29-1 with TRBJ1-5; D possibly corresponds to TRBD1 (6 bases). V shed 6 bases and J shed 5 bases, with 14 bases lying between them. The CDR3 extends over 13 amino acids. Per the germline V gene, CDR1 is SQVTM and CDR2 is ANQGSEA. The CDR3 nucleotides read TGCAGCGTGCTGGCAGGGGATGATCAGCCCCAGCATTTT. Translating gives CSVLAGDDQPQHF. The full variable domain, rest sourced from reference TRBV29-1 and TRBJ1-5, is SAVISQKPSRDICQRGTSLTIQCQVDSQVTMMFWYRQQPGQSLTLIATANQGSEATYESGFVIDKFPISRPNLTFSTLTVSNMSPEDSSIYLCSVLAGDDQPQHFGDGTRLSIL.

The sample holds one count of this clone. The gene calls are TRBV4-3 and TRBJ2-3, with 9 bases matching TRBD1. The CDR3 spans 17 residues. Germline V CDR1 and CDR2: LGHNA, YSLEER. The J segment lost 2 bases and the V segment lost 0 bases, leaving 6 bases of the junction unmatched. The CDR3 nucleotides are TGCGCCAGCAGCCAAGATTGGGGACAGGGATACACAGATACGCAGTATTTT. This translates into CASSQDWGQGYTDTQYF.

The rearrangement joins TRBV7-9 to TRBJ2-5; D possibly uses TRBD1 or TRBD2 (5 bases each). The CDR3 has 17 amino acids. Trimming removed 5 bases from V and 0 bases from J, with 19 bases in between. The germline V gene encodes CDR1 SEHNR and CDR2 FQNEAQ (reference sequence). The CDR3 region has the DNA TGTGCCAGCAGCCCATTCAGGGACGCTATAAACCAAGAGACCCAGTACTTC. Its translation: CASSPFRDAINQETQYF.

The rearrangement links TRBV29-1 to TRBJ1-2, with D maybe TRBD1 (6 bases). Trimming removed 5 bases from V and 4 bases from J, with 14 bases in between. From germline, CDR1 is SQVTM and CDR2 ANQGSEA. This CDR3 comprises 13 residues. DNA of the CDR3: TGCAGCGTTTCCGAACAGGGATTCTATGGCTACACCTTC. It is translated as CSVSEQGFYGYTF.

The chain combines TRBV30 with TRBJ2-3; D possibly corresponds to TRBD1 (5 bases). The germline CDR1 and CDR2 sequences are GTSNPN and SVGIG (reference sequence). V lost 3 bases to trimming and J lost 6 bases, with 10 bases between them. The CDR3 is 12 amino acids. CDR3 sequence: CAWSIGADTQYF. The CDR3 bases are TGTGCCTGGAGCATAGGGGCGGATACGCAGTATTTT.

The chain links TRBV28 to TRBJ2-7; TRBD1 might be the D (6 bases). Trimming shortened V by 3 bases and J by 2 bases, and 11 bases separated the two germline ends. Germline V gene sequence: CDR1 MDHEN, CDR2 SYDVKM. The CDR3 totals 14 residues. As DNA, the CDR3 is TGTGCCAGCAGTTTCCGGGACACGACCTACGAGCAGTACTTC. This gives the protein CASSFRDTTYEQYF. Based on the CDR3 plus reference TRBV28 and TRBJ2-7, the full variable domain is DVKVTQSSRYLVKRTGEKVFLECVQDMDHENMFWYRQDPGLGLRLIYFSYDVKMKEKGDIPEGYSVSREKKERFSLILESASTNQTSMYLCASSFRDTTYEQYFGPGTRLTVT.